These 12 T cell receptor beta chains originate from one sample sequenced in a study of blood T cell repertoires in COVID-19. Using immunoSEQ multiplex PCR, the repertoire was profiled, and TCRdb retains in-frame clones only, with some absent. The repertoire holds about 56,000 clones, with 89% as singletons. Sequenced material: peripheral blood. These receptors came from a woman in her sixties or seventies with COVID-19, enrolled during active disease.

The V gene is TRBV5-4, the J gene TRBJ1-6; perhaps TRBD1 as D (5 bases). The CDR3 runs to 16 residues. V lost 4 bases to trimming and J lost 1 base, with 12 bases between them. Germline-derived CDR1 and CDR2 are SGHNT and YYREEE (reference sequence). Here the CDR3 reads CASSPAEGSYNSPLHF. The CDR3 DNA is TGTGCCAGCAGCCCCGCGGAGGGGTCCTATAATTCACCCCTCCACTTT.

V usage is TRBV10-3 and J usage is TRBJ2-7; unclear D gene. Trimming pared 8 bases from V and 2 bases from J, leaving 10 bases between. Germline V CDR1 and CDR2: ENHRY, SYGVKD. CDR3 length: 12 residues. CDR3 sequence (DNA): TGTGCCATCCGATCCGGAGCCTACGAGCAGTACTTC. Translating gives CAIRSGAYEQYF.

This clone was counted a few times. The rearrangement joins TRBV4-3 to TRBJ1-2; D is ambiguous. Trimming removed 0 bases from V and 4 bases from J, with 12 bases in between. Looked up from germline, CDR1 is LGHNA and CDR2 is YSLEER. CDR3 length equals 15 residues. CDR3 sequence (DNA): TGCGCCAGCAGCCAAGATCGGATGGGAGGCTATGGCTACACCTTC. Translated: CASSQDRMGGYGYTF.

This clone is a singleton in its sample. The chain employs TRBV11-2 and TRBJ1-4; D may be TRBD1 (6 bases). The germline V gene encodes CDR1 SGHAT and CDR2 FQNNGV. This CDR3 is built from 17 residues. V lost 3 bases and J 7 bases, leaving 21 bases between the germline ends. CDR3 sequence reads: CASSFGRGGRVGEKLFF. The CDR3 coding sequence is TGTGCCAGCAGCTTCGGCAGGGGTGGCCGCGTGGGTGAAAAACTGTTTTTT.

The chain is built from TRBV6-2 or TRBV6-3 and TRBJ2-1, with TRBD2 matching over 11 bases. The CDR3 runs 17 residues. The trim removed 0 bases at V and 12 bases at J, leaving 13 bases unmatched. Germline-derived CDR1 and CDR2 are MNHEY and SVGEGT. The CDR3 loop is CASSYSKLAGVLHRQFF. The DNA of the CDR3 is TGTGCCAGCAGTTACTCGAAACTAGCGGGAGTACTCCACAGGCAGTTCTTC.

The chain recombines TRBV7-2 with TRBJ2-3, with a possible D match to TRBD1 (5 bases). CDR3 length: 16 amino acids. Germline CDR1 and CDR2: SGHTA and FQGNSA. V was cut by 4 bases and J by 3 bases, with 17 bases left in between. CDR3 residues: CASSSASTAATDTQYF. The CDR3 nucleotides read TGTGCCAGCAGCTCGGCGTCGACAGCCGCTACAGATACGCAGTATTTT.

The DNA of the CDR3 is TGTGCCAGCAGTTTAGGCAACACCGGGGAGCTGTTTTTT. Residues: CASSLGNTGELFF. The chain is built from TRBV27 and TRBJ2-2; D is unresolved. The V and J ends lost 2 bases and 2 bases respectively, with 3 bases between them. The CDR3 is 13 amino acids. Germline V gives CDR1 MNHEY, CDR2 SMNVEV (reference sequence).

The CDR3 here is CASRGGGDGYTF. The CDR3 coding sequence is TGTGCCAGCCGCGGGGGTGGGGATGGCTACACCTTC. This sequence joins TRBV6-6 and TRBJ1-2; a possible D gene is TRBD1 (5 bases). Deletions cut 8 bases from V and 6 bases from J, with 13 bases between. The CDR3 covers 12 residues. The germline V gene has CDR1 MNHNY and CDR2 SVGAGI (reference sequence).

V gene TRBV5-1 combines with J gene TRBJ2-1; D remains unclear. The germline V gene has CDR1 SGHRS and CDR2 YFSETQ. This CDR3 has 11 amino acids. V was cut by 4 bases and J by 8 bases, with 7 bases left in between. CDR3 region: CASSATYEQFF. CDR3 in DNA: TGCGCCAGCAGCGCCACATATGAGCAGTTCTTC.

The J gene is TRBJ2-4, the V gene TRBV6-2 or TRBV6-3; TRBD2 is a possible D gene (6 bases). V lost 2 bases, J lost 2 bases, and 16 bases lay in between. The CDR3 is 17 amino acids. From germline, CDR1 is MNHEY and CDR2 SVGEGT. The DNA of the CDR3 is TGTGCCAGCAGTTACCCCCGACTAGGTCGGTCCAAAAACATTCAGTACTTC. Residues: CASSYPRLGRSKNIQYF.

The rearrangement joins TRBV5-4 to TRBJ2-2; 11 bases match TRBD2. The CDR3 has 17 amino acids. The germline gives CDR1 SGHNT, CDR2 YYREEE (reference sequence). The ends lost 1 base at V and 4 bases at J; junction bases unmatched: 6. CDR3 sequence: CASSLISGGAGTGELFF. The CDR3 nucleotides are TGTGCCAGCAGCTTGATTAGCGGGGGGGCCGGCACCGGGGAGCTGTTTTTT. The complete variable domain, with remaining parts taken from reference TRBV5-4 and TRBJ2-2, reads ETGVTQSPTHLIKTRGQQVTLRCSSQSGHNTVSWYQQALGQGPQFIFQYYREEENGRGNFPPRFSGLQFPNYSSELNVNALELDDSALYLCASSLISGGAGTGELFFGEGSRLTVL.

The chain carries TRBV7-9 and TRBJ2-3, with D maybe TRBD1 (6 bases). This CDR3 has 13 amino acids. With 7 bases removed from V and 2 bases from J, the gap between germline ends came to 10 bases. Germline V gene sequence: CDR1 SEHNR, CDR2 FQNEAQ (reference sequence). CDR3 in DNA: TGTGCCAGCATAGGGGGAAACACAGATACGCAGTATTTT. This codes for CASIGGNTDTQYF.